The rows below give T cell receptor beta chains drawn from one sample of a study of beta chain features in type 1 diabetes. The repertoire was sequenced with immunoSEQ multiplex PCR; TCRdb's copy has only in-frame clones and lacks some. This table holds 810,000 or so clones, roughly a sixth found once. Input material: naive CD4+ T cells from blood. These receptors all come from a woman under 30 in good health. The CDR3 runs from the conserved cysteine through the conserved F or W. Fields, in order: V gene, clone size, D gene, J gene, CDR3 length, CDR3 protein. The D gene is left open where the match is weak. Size tells how often a clone was seen (once, few, many) or the class of an expanded clone, and some rows leave it out.

v_gene: TRBV7-9; abundance: few; d_gene: .; j_gene: TRBJ2-5; len: 12; CDR3aa: CASSPQGTEQYF
v_gene: TRBV15; abundance: .; d_gene: TRBD2; j_gene: TRBJ2-2; len: 15; CDR3aa: CATSWSGTGTGELFF
v_gene: TRBV23-1; abundance: few; d_gene: .; j_gene: TRBJ2-1; len: 15; CDR3aa: CASSQSRLESPQLLF
v_gene: TRBV18; abundance: .; d_gene: .; j_gene: TRBJ2-1; len: 19; CDR3aa: CASSPRAGEGFTATAEQFF
v_gene: TRBV11-2; abundance: few; d_gene: TRBD2; j_gene: TRBJ2-1; len: 16; CDR3aa: CASSLDPGRAPNEQFF
v_gene: TRBV6-4; abundance: .; d_gene: TRBD2; j_gene: TRBJ2-2; len: 15; CDR3aa: CASSETGRDTGELFF
v_gene: TRBV29-1; abundance: few; d_gene: .; j_gene: TRBJ1-1; len: 14; CDR3aa: CSVEEAPSQSRAFF
v_gene: TRBV7-3; abundance: .; d_gene: .; j_gene: TRBJ2-7; len: 13; CDR3aa: CASPRGIHYEQYF
v_gene: TRBV5-6; abundance: few; d_gene: TRBD1; j_gene: TRBJ2-2; len: 17; CDR3aa: CASSFIDRGPPTGELFF
v_gene: TRBV7-2; abundance: .; d_gene: TRBD1; j_gene: TRBJ1-5; len: 14; CDR3aa: CASSPGQGNQPQHF
v_gene: TRBV9; abundance: .; d_gene: TRBD2; j_gene: TRBJ2-1; len: 19; CDR3aa: CASSATGKGTSGKYNEQFF
v_gene: TRBV6-6; abundance: .; d_gene: TRBD1; j_gene: TRBJ1-5; len: 14; CDR3aa: CASKETGGIQPQHF
v_gene: TRBV6-6; abundance: .; d_gene: .; j_gene: TRBJ2-7; len: 16; CDR3aa: CASSYPPTSPFKEQYF